This entry describes one T cell receptor (beta chain). Primed by a sample-barcoded 5' primer and a J-beta primer mix, a second PCR proceeded for roughly 7 to 12 cycles. Carrying 12 random nucleotides, a template-switch adaptor labeled each individual cDNA molecule. TCRdb redid the calling of the 5' RACE reads with MiXCR, one entry per CDR3 protein. The sample consists of 850,000 to 1,100,000 distinct CDR3 sequences, about two fifths of them appearing once. These data originate in a study of blood T cells in healthy people across ages. The CDR3 is 14 amino acids. Trimming left V 1 base short and J 9 bases short, with 15 bases between. Germline V CDR1 and CDR2: LGHNA, YSLEER.

Sequencing input: blood. This receptor was identified in a man in his late teens or twenties in good health. The gene calls are TRBV4-3 and TRBJ1-1; D gene uncertain. This chain's CDR3 is CASSQVIRADQAFF. The CDR3 coding sequence is TGCGCCAGCAGCCAAGTAATCCGGGCCGATCAAGCTTTCTTT.